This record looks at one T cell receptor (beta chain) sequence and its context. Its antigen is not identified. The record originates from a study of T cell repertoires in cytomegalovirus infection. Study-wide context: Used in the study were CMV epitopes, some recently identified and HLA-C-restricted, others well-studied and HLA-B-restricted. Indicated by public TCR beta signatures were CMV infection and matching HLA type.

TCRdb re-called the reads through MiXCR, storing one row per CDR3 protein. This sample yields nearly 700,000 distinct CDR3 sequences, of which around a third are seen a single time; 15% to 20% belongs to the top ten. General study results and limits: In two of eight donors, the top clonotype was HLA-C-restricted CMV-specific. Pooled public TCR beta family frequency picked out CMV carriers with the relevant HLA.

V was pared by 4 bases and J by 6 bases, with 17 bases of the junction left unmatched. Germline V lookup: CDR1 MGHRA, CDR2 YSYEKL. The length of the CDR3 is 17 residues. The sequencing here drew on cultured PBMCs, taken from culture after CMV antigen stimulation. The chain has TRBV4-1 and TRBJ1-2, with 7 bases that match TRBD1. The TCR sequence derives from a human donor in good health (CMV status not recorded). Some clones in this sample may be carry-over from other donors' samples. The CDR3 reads CASSPPGQQTLRHGYTF. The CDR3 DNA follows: TGCGCCAGCAGCCCTCCGGGACAGCAAACTCTAAGGCATGGCTACACCTTC.